Listed here are 27 T cell receptor beta chains from one sample, sequenced in a study of blood T cell repertoires in COVID-19 (dated by TCRdb to 2018 to 2020). Library prep was done by the immunoSEQ multiplex PCR assay. The immuneACCESS repertoire file appears here via TCRdb, limited to in-frame rearrangements. These files lack a portion of the clones; in checked studies, under half of the deficit traces to unresolved V genes, and the cause of the others is not known. The sample yields 330,000 or so clones; roughly 87% were counted once. The ten largest account for approximately 10% of the sample. The sample was peripheral blood. These receptors all come from a man younger than 45 with COVID-19, enrolled during active disease.

This rearrangement joins TRBV5-3 to TRBJ2-7; 9 positions match TRBD1. TRBV5-3 is annotated as an ORF whose role is uncertain. There are 16 residues in the CDR3. V lost 0 bases, J lost 0 bases, and 4 bases stayed unmatched. The CDR3 DNA is TGTGCCAGAAGCTTGGCCGGGACAGGGAGCTCCTACGAGCAGTACTTC. As protein: CARSLAGTGSSYEQYF.

This chain connects TRBV19 to TRBJ2-7; 10 bases fit TRBD1. V lost 5 bases and J lost 2; bases outside the gene matches: 9. The CDR3 extends over 16 amino acids. Germline CDR1 and CDR2: LNHDA and SQIVND (reference sequence). Written as DNA, the CDR3 is TGTGCCAGTAGTGACCGGACCGGGACAGGGGCCTACGAGCAGTACTTC. It translates to CASSDRTGTGAYEQYF.

The V and J genes are TRBV15 and TRBJ2-7; TRBD2 matches 12 bases. CDR1 and CDR2 (germline): LNHNV, YYDKDF (reference sequence). This CDR3 is built from 17 residues. The trim removed 3 bases at V and 4 bases at J, leaving 10 bases unmatched. The CDR3 here is CATSRDSRLAGVYEQYF. The CDR3 DNA is TGTGCCACCAGCAGGGATTCAAGACTAGCGGGAGTATACGAGCAGTACTTC.

The chain couples TRBV4-1 to TRBJ1-6; the match to TRBD1 covers 8 bases. The CDR3 sequence is 15 residues long. Trimming removed 0 bases from V and 9 bases from J; junction bases left unmatched: 4. CDR1 is MGHRA and CDR2 is YSYEKL in the germline V gene. The CDR3 loop reads CASSQETGAGSPLHF. CDR3 coding DNA: TGCGCCAGCAGCCAAGAGACAGGGGCCGGTTCACCCCTCCACTTT.

The chain employs TRBV18 and TRBJ1-3; possible D gene TRBD1, 5 bases. This CDR3 comprises 15 residues. V gave up 2 bases and J gave up 1 base, with 9 bases separating them. CDR1 is KGHSH, CDR2 LQKENI, per germline. In DNA, the CDR3 is TGTGCCAGCTCACCAGACAGTCTTTCTGGAAACACCATATATTTT. It specifies CASSPDSLSGNTIYF.

This sequence joins TRBV4-3 and TRBJ1-3, with a possible D match to TRBD1 (6 bases). Germline V gene sequence: CDR1 LGHNA, CDR2 YSLEER. The ends were cut back, 0 bases at V and 4 bases at J, with 10 bases in the middle. The CDR3 has 15 amino acids. CDR3 nucleotides: TGCGCCAGCAGCCAAGACCCCCAGGGGGGAAACACCATATATTTT. Amino acids: CASSQDPQGGNTIYF.

The chain carries TRBV7-2 and TRBJ1-3; D perhaps matches TRBD1 (6 bases). The germline gives CDR1 SGHTA, CDR2 FQGNSA. The CDR3 is 16 residues long. Trimming took off 5 bases at V and 0 bases at J, with 14 bases between the two ends. CDR3 amino acids: CASSLRGGGSGNTIYF. In DNA form, the CDR3 reads TGTGCCAGCAGCCTGAGAGGGGGGGGCTCTGGAAACACCATATATTTT.

The chain combines TRBV3-1 (or the pseudogene TRBV3-2) with TRBJ2-5, with a tentative D call TRBD1 (5 bases). Germline V gene sequence: CDR1 LGHDT, CDR2 YNNKEL (reference sequence). The CDR3 extends over 15 amino acids. Trimming took off 2 bases at V and 6 bases at J, with 16 bases between the two ends. DNA of the CDR3: TGTGCCAGCAGCCAAAGGTCAGGGATCCTGAAGACCCAGTACTTC. Its protein is CASSQRSGILKTQYF.

The chain has TRBV6-6 and TRBJ2-5; D might be TRBD2 (5 bases). Germline V gene data show CDR1 as MNHNY and CDR2 as SVGAGI (reference sequence). Trimming removed 5 bases from V and 5 bases from J, with 15 bases in between. The CDR3 extends over 14 amino acids. The CDR3 loop is CASSVSGRGETQYF. In nucleotides, the CDR3 is TGTGCCAGCAGTGTCTCAGGACGAGGGGAGACCCAGTACTTC.

The chain has TRBV28 and TRBJ1-5; tentative D call: TRBD1 (5 bases). V was cut by 8 bases and J by 4 bases, with 15 bases left in between. CDR3 length: 14 residues. CDR1 is MDHEN and CDR2 is SYDVKM in the germline V gene. CDR3 sequence (DNA): TGTGCCAGCTCCGGGGGGGATCCTAATCAGCCCCAGCATTTT. This gives the protein CASSGGDPNQPQHF. The complete variable domain, with remaining parts taken from reference TRBV28 and TRBJ1-5, reads DVKVTQSSRYLVKRTGEKVFLECVQDMDHENMFWYRQDPGLGLRLIYFSYDVKMKEKGDIPEGYSVSREKKERFSLILESASTNQTSMYLCASSGGDPNQPQHFGDGTRLSIL.

This clone was seen once. This sequence joins TRBV5-4 and TRBJ2-7, with D possibly matching TRBD1 (6 bases). Trimming cost V 4 bases and J 2 bases, with 10 bases left between them. The CDR3 extends over 13 amino acids. Germline assignment: CDR1 SGHNT and CDR2 YYREEE (reference sequence). CDR3 in DNA: TGTGCCAGCAGCCGGGACAAGGCCTACGAGCAGTACTTC. It is translated as CASSRDKAYEQYF.

This clone came up once. The chain recombines TRBV7-9 with TRBJ2-7, with 10 bases identical to TRBD2. The J segment lost 3 bases and the V segment lost 2 bases, leaving 7 bases of the junction unmatched. CDR3 length equals 16 residues. CDR1 SEHNR and CDR2 FQNEAQ come from the germline V gene (reference sequence). The CDR3 nucleotides are TGTGCCAGCAGCTTAAGGTCTGGGACTAGCGTCTACGAGCAGTACTTC. It specifies CASSLRSGTSVYEQYF.

The chain recombines TRBV2 with TRBJ1-6, with D perhaps matching TRBD1 (5 bases). The CDR3 is 14 amino acids. The V end lost 8 bases, the J end lost 7 bases, and 15 bases lay between the germline ends. Germline CDR1 and CDR2: SNHLY and FYNNEI. The CDR3 region has the DNA TGTGCCAGCCGATCGCTAGGGGTCAATTCACCCCTCCACTTT. Protein sequence: CASRSLGVNSPLHF.

This clone was counted once. This rearrangement joins TRBV5-1 to TRBJ1-1, with D tentatively TRBD1 (5 bases). This CDR3 comprises 16 residues. Deletions cut 0 bases from V and 0 bases from J, with 12 bases between. CDR1 and CDR2 (germline): SGHRS, YFSETQ. CDR3 DNA: TGCGCCAGCAGCTTGGATGGGGGGGTTATGAACACTGAAGCTTTCTTT. Translation gives CASSLDGGVMNTEAFF.

The chain joins TRBV7-9 to TRBJ2-1, with 10 nucleotides matching TRBD2. With V trimmed by 1 base and J by 4 bases, 1 base remained unmatched. The V gene's germline CDR1 is SEHNR and CDR2 FQNEAQ (reference sequence). There are 15 residues in the CDR3. In nucleotides, the CDR3 is TGTGCCAGCAGCTTAGGGACTAGCGGTTACAATGAGCAGTTCTTC. Residues: CASSLGTSGYNEQFF.

V gene TRBV5-1 combines with J gene TRBJ1-1, with 7 positions matching TRBD1. Germline CDR1 reads SGHRS; CDR2 reads YFSETQ. The CDR3 is 15 residues long. Trimming removed 1 base from V and 0 bases from J; junction bases left unmatched: 3. The CDR3 region has the DNA TGCGCCAGCAGCTTGCAGGGGGGAATGAACACTGAAGCTTTCTTT. Translating gives CASSLQGGMNTEAFF.

This clone showed up just a few times. This chain's CDR3 is CATSSDGTVDGYTF. In DNA, the CDR3 is TGTGCCACCAGCTCCGACGGGACAGTAGATGGCTACACCTTC. The gene calls are TRBV15 and TRBJ1-2; TRBD1 agrees at 7 bases. The CDR3 runs to 14 residues. In germline, CDR1 is LNHNV, CDR2 YYDKDF (reference sequence). J lost 6 bases, V lost 5 bases, and 9 bases had no gene match. The complete variable domain, with remaining parts taken from reference TRBV15 and TRBJ1-2, reads DAMVIQNPRYQVTQFGKPVTLSCSQTLNHNVMYWYQQKSSQAPKLLFHYYDKDFNNEADTPDNFQSRRPNTSFCFLDIRSPGLGDTAMYLCATSSDGTVDGYTFGSGTRLTVV.

This clone has just a few counts. Other DNA sequences of this sample code for an identical CDR3. The V gene is TRBV6-5, the J gene TRBJ2-7, with TRBD2 matching 13 bases. CDR1 and CDR2 from the germline V gene are MNHEY and SVGAGI. The V and J ends lost 4 bases and 4 bases, in that order; junction bases with no gene match: 1. The CDR3 extends over 14 amino acids. This CDR3 reads CASSSGLAGYEQYF. DNA of the CDR3: TGTGCCAGCAGTTCGGGACTAGCGGGATACGAGCAGTACTTC.

The table lists this clone with a few counts. The DNA for the CDR3 is TGTGCCAGCAGCAGGGGGCGGGAGGGCCATATCGCCGGGGAGCTGTTTTTT. It yields the protein CASSRGREGHIAGELFF. The chain is built from TRBV25-1 and TRBJ2-2, with a possible D match to TRBD2 (9 bases). V lost 6 bases to trimming and J lost 6 bases, with 23 bases between them. Germline values: CDR1 MGHDK, CDR2 SYGVNS. This CDR3 is built from 17 residues.

This chain uses TRBV7-9 with TRBJ2-7; 7 nucleotides line up with TRBD2. The CDR3 contains 19 residues. CDR1 and CDR2 from the germline V gene are SEHNR and FQNEAQ (reference sequence). With V trimmed by 5 bases and J by 2 bases, 21 bases remained unmatched. The CDR3 loop is CASSQTGLLGEGLPYEQYF. CDR3 sequence (DNA): TGTGCCAGCAGCCAGACGGGCCTTTTAGGGGAGGGCTTACCCTACGAGCAGTACTTC.

This rearrangement joins TRBV30 to TRBJ2-1; TRBD2 matches at 10 bases. The CDR3 has 20 amino acids. V shed 0 bases and J 0 bases; nucleotides not matched to a gene: 14. CDR1 is GTSNPN, CDR2 SVGIG, per germline (reference sequence). The CDR3 region has the DNA TGTGCCTGGAGTGTACTGGGTAGCGGGAGGCCGACGGGCTCCTACAATGAGCAGTTCTTC. This encodes CAWSVLGSGRPTGSYNEQFF.

The chain links TRBV20-1 to TRBJ2-7; D possibly corresponds to TRBD2 (6 bases). V was shortened by 4 bases and J by 4 bases, with 8 bases between the two germline ends. In germline, CDR1 is DFQATT, CDR2 SNEGSKA (reference sequence). The CDR3 covers 11 residues. The CDR3 DNA reads TGCAGTGCTATGGGGACTTACGAGCAGTACTTC. Translating it yields CSAMGTYEQYF.

The gene calls are TRBV29-1 and TRBJ1-1; perhaps TRBD1 as D (5 bases). The germline V and J ends were trimmed by 5 bases and 3 bases, with 22 bases remaining between them. The CDR3 runs to 16 residues. Germline V gene sequence: CDR1 SQVTM, CDR2 ANQGSEA. The CDR3 protein is CSVLGPGRRWYTEAFF. DNA of the CDR3: TGCAGCGTTTTGGGCCCAGGGAGGAGATGGTACACTGAAGCTTTCTTT.

The chain carries TRBV7-9 and TRBJ1-6; D unclear. There are 16 residues in the CDR3. The V end was cut by 3 bases, the J end by 2 bases, with 11 bases between. Germline assignment: CDR1 SEHNR and CDR2 FQNEAQ (reference sequence). The CDR3 spells CASSFAGGAYNSPLHF. The CDR3 bases are TGTGCCAGCAGCTTCGCCGGAGGTGCCTATAATTCACCCCTCCACTTT. The entire variable domain, with the rest obtained from reference TRBV7-9 and TRBJ1-6, is as follows: DTGVSQNPRHKITKRGQNVTFRCDPISEHNRLYWYRQTLGQGPEFLTYFQNEAQLEKSRLLSDRFSAERPKGSFSTLEIQRTEQGDSAMYLCASSFAGGAYNSPLHFGNGTRLTVT.

J is TRBJ1-1 and V is TRBV29-1; TRBD1 might be the D (5 bases). Germline CDR1 reads SQVTM; CDR2 reads ANQGSEA. V lost 7 bases and J lost 0, with 12 bases in between. There are 13 residues in the CDR3. The CDR3 is CSARRDLNTEAFF. CDR3 coding DNA: TGCAGCGCCAGACGGGACTTGAACACTGAAGCTTTCTTT.

V is TRBV4-2 and J is TRBJ2-2; 8 nucleotides match TRBD2. V was pared by 8 bases and J by 1 base, with 12 bases of the junction left unmatched. The V gene's germline CDR1 is LGHNA and CDR2 YNFKEQ. The CDR3 is made up of 17 amino acids. CDR3 DNA sequence: TGTGCCAGCGGATTTCCGCGGGGGGCCTTGAACACCGGGGAGCTGTTTTTT. Translation: CASGFPRGALNTGELFF.

The chain recombines TRBV28 with TRBJ2-3, with a possible D match to TRBD2 (5 bases). V lost 3 bases to trimming and J lost 5 bases, with 12 bases between them. Germline values: CDR1 MDHEN, CDR2 SYDVKM. The CDR3 runs 14 residues. The chain's CDR3 is CASSFWGVRDTQYF. Here the CDR3 DNA reads TGTGCCAGCAGTTTCTGGGGAGTGCGAGATACGCAGTATTTT.